What follows describes a single T cell receptor (beta chain). Within Nashville, Tennessee resided all donors, each a Caucasian adult. Germline CDR1 and CDR2: LNHDA and SQIVND (reference sequence). Trimming cost V 5 bases and J 7 bases; bases outside gene matches: 10. The CDR3 has 16 residues. Assay: immunoSEQ multiplex PCR; the TCRdb copy retains only in-frame clones and omits some. The data show about 2.3 million clones, around 93% seen once. These data originate in a study of shared clonotypes between healthy human individuals. V and J are TRBV19 and TRBJ2-2; 10 nucleotides line up with TRBD2. Sequencing input: naive CD4+ T cells from PBMCs. Described subset: CD45RA+ positively selected. This receptor was identified in a man aged 18 to 35 in good health. Some clones in this sample may be carry-over from other donors' samples. The CDR3 sequence is CASSARLAGWYGELFF. The CDR3, as DNA: TGTGCCAGTAGTGCCCGACTAGCGGGTTGGTACGGGGAGCTGTTTTTT.